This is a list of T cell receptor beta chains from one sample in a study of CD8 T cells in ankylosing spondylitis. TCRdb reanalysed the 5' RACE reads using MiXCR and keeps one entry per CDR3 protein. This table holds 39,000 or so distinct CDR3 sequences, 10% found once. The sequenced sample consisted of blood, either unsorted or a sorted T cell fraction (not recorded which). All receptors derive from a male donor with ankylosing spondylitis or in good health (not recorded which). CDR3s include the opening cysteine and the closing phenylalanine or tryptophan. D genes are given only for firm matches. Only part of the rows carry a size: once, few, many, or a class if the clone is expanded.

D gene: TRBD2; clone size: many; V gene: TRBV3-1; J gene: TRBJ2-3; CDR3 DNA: TGTGCCAGCAGCCAAGAGGGCGGGAGAAGGTATTTT; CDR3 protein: CASSQEGGRRYF
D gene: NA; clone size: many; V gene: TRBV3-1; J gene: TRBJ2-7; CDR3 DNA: TGTGCCAGCAGCGTTCTCTCTGTGACTAGCTCCTACGAGCAGTACTTC; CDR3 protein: CASSVLSVTSSYEQYF
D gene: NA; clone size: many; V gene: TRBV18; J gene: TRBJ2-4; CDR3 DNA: TGTGCCAGCTCCTTCGACAGAAATGAAAACATTCAGTACTTC; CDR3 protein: CASSFDRNENIQYF
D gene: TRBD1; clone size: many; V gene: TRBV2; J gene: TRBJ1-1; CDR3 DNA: TGTGCCAGCATCAAAACGGGACAGGGTCGAATAGCGAGGACTGAAGCTTTCTTT; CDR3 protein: CASIKTGQGRIARTEAFF
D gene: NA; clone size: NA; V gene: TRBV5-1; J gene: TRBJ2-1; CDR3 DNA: TGCGCCAGCAGCCCACTTCCGGTCCCCAGCTCCTACAATGAGCAGTTCTTC; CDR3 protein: CASSPLPVPSSYNEQFF
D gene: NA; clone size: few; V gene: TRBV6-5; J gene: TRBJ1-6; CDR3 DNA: TGTGCCAGCAGTACCGACCGGGCGAGCTCCTATAATTCACCCCTCCACTTT; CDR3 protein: CASSTDRASSYNSPLHF
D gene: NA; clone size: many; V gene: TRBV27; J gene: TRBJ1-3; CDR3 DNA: TGTGCCAGCGGTGCTCTCTCTGGAAACACCATATATTTT; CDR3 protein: CASGALSGNTIYF
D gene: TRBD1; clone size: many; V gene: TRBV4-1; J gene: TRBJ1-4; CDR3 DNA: TGCGCCAGCAGCCAAGTGGACAGGGAAGGGGAAAAACTGTTTTTT; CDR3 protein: CASSQVDREGEKLFF
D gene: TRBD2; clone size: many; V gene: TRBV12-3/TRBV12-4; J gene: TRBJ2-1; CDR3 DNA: TGTGCCAGCAGGGGACTAGCGGGAACCCCGAGCTCCTACAATGAGCAGTTCTTC; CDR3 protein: CASRGLAGTPSSYNEQFF
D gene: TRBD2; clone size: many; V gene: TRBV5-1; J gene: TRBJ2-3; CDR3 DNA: TGCGCCAGCAGCCCGGGGGGGGCGCAGTATTTT; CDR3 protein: CASSPGGAQYF
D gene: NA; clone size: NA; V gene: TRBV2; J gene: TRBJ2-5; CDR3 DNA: TGTGCCAGCAGCCAGAGGGGGACCCAGTACTTC; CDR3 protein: CASSQRGTQYF
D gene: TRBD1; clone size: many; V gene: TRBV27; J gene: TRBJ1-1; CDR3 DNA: TGTGCCAGCGCGGCGTTGTGGACAAAACAGGGGCGGAAACATGAAGCTTTCTTT; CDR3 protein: CASAALWTKQGRKHEAFF
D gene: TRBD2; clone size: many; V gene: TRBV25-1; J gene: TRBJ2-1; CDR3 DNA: TGTGCCAGCAGTGAGGGGACTAGCGGGACTCCTCCCTCCTACAATGAGCAGTTCTTC; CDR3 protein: CASSEGTSGTPPSYNEQFF
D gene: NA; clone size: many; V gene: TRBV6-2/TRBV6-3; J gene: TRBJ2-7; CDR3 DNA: TGTGCCAGCAATGACTTAGCGGACTCCTACGAGCAGTACTTC; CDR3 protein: CASNDLADSYEQYF
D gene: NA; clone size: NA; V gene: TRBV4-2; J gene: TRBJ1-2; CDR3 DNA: TGTGCCAGCAGCCCCGGGCCCCCATGGGGAGATGCGGGAGGCTACACCTTC; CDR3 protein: CASSPGPPWGDAGGYTF
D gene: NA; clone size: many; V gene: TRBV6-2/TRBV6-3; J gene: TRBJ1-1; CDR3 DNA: TGTGCCAGCAGTTACGCGAGAGTAGCTGAAGCTTTCTTT; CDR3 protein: CASSYARVAEAFF
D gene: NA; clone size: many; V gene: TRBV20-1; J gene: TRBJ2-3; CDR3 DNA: TGCAGTGCCCTCGGGGGGCTTTTT; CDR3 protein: CSALGGLF
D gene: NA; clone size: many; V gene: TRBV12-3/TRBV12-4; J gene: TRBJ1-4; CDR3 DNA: TGTGCCAGCAGTTCCTCTTCACAGGGAGGGAAACTGTTTTTT; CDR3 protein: CASSSSSQGGKLFF
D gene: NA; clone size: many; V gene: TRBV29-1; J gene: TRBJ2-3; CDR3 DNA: TGCAGCGCGGGGCCACTTACAGATACGCAGTATTTT; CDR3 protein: CSAGPLTDTQYF
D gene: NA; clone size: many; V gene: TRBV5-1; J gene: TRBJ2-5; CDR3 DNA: TGCGCCAGCAGCTTGGAAGGGAACGGGGAGACCCAGTACTTC; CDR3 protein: CASSLEGNGETQYF
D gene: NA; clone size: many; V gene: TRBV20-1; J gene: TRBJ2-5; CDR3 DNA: TGCAGTGCTAGAGATGTCGAAGCGGCGCAAGAGACCCAGTACTTC; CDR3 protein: CSARDVEAAQETQYF
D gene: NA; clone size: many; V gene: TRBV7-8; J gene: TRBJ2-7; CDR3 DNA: TGTGCCAGCAGCTTAGTGTTGACAGAACCACGGGGGGAGCAGTACTTC; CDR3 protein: CASSLVLTEPRGEQYF
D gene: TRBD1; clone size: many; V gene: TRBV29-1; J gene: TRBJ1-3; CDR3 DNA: TGCAGCGTTACAGGGGCTGGAAACACCATATATTTT; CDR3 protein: CSVTGAGNTIYF
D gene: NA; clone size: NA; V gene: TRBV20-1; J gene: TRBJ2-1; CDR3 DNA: TGCAGTGCTCGTACCGCGGGTATAGATTACAATGAGCAGTTCTTC; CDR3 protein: CSARTAGIDYNEQFF